This TCR beta chain originates from a study of blood T cell repertoires in COVID-19. Study overall: There were acute and convalescent COVID-19 samples, and they came from the United States, Italy and Spain. The cDNA or gDNA used as material had been derived from T cells, B-cell-depleted T cells, or PBMCs.

Trimming cost V 3 bases and J 8 bases; bases outside gene matches: 5. Germline V gene lookup returns CDR1 LNHDA and CDR2 SQIVND (reference sequence). The length of the CDR3 is 14 residues. Original processing methods: The assay estimated nucleated cells by amplifying reference gene primers. Method: immunoSEQ multiplex PCR; TCRdb's copy keeps in-frame clones and lacks some. That table furnishes V, J and clone size, whereas the DNA furnished D and trimming. The table shows over 110,000 clones, with about 80% occurring only once. The receptor was derived from a man aged 65-85 years who had recovered from COVID-19. Sequencing was performed on peripheral blood. This chain links TRBV19 with TRBJ1-4; 8 bases match TRBD1. The CDR3 spells CASSIGQGGEKLFF. The CDR3 DNA sequence: TGTGCCAGTAGTATTGGACAGGGTGGCGAAAAACTGTTTTTT.